Presented here are 9 T cell receptor beta chains from one specimen sequenced in a study of cytomegalovirus exposure and HLA in healthy donors. PCR amplification relied on 60 Vbeta primers (plus 13 Jbeta primers). Some clones are missing from TCRdb's copy, which holds only in-frame ones; the method was immunoSEQ multiplex PCR. The data show fewer than 80,000 clones, with about 74% seen just once and around 10% held by the top ten. The sample taken for sequencing was PBMCs. The source is a woman aged 55-69 years in good health and CMV-seropositive.

The chain is built from TRBV5-4 and TRBJ2-2, with D possibly TRBD2 on 5 matching bases. Germline CDR1 SGHNT, CDR2 YYREEE (reference sequence). The CDR3 runs 17 residues. V lost 1 base and J lost 1, with 14 bases in between. This CDR3 reads CASSLFFTSGNTGELFF. The CDR3 DNA sequence: TGTGCCAGCAGCTTGTTCTTTACAAGCGGGAACACCGGGGAGCTGTTTTTT.

The chain uses TRBV18 and TRBJ2-1; a possible D gene is TRBD2 (6 bases). The CDR3 spans 15 residues. The V gene lost 2 bases and the J gene lost 2 bases, with 10 bases spanning the gap. Per germline, CDR1 KGHSH and CDR2 LQKENI. CDR3 sequence: CASSPGGGTYNEQFF. In nucleotides, the CDR3 is TGTGCCAGCTCACCAGGTGGAGGGACCTACAATGAGCAGTTCTTC.

The chain combines TRBV5-1 with TRBJ2-1; 7 bases are shared with TRBD2. The CDR3 runs to 16 residues. V dropped 3 bases and J dropped 1; count of bases not matched to a gene: 7. Looked up from germline, CDR1 is SGHRS and CDR2 is YFSETQ. CDR3 in DNA: TGCGCCAGCAGCTCGTCGGGGGGAAGTTCCTACAATGAGCAGTTCTTC. Translating it yields CASSSSGGSSYNEQFF.

This clone has just one count. This CDR3 reads CASSVPRDSSYEQYF. In DNA form, the CDR3 reads TGCGCCAGCAGCGTCCCGAGGGACAGCTCCTACGAGCAGTACTTC. The chain carries TRBV5-1 and TRBJ2-5; 7 bases fit TRBD1. The closer fit of TRBJ2-7 to the DNA end suggests the J call may be wrong. Germline CDR1 SGHRS, CDR2 YFSETQ. The CDR3 covers 15 residues.

The chain joins TRBV7-9 to TRBJ2-2; no definite D call. This CDR3 contains 15 residues. V was cut by 3 bases and J by 5 bases, with 13 bases left in between. Germline V gives CDR1 SEHNR, CDR2 FQNEAQ (reference sequence). This CDR3 reads CASSFVAVRTGELFF. CDR3 DNA: TGTGCCAGCAGCTTTGTAGCAGTTCGAACCGGGGAGCTGTTTTTT.

This clone was observed a few times. The J gene is TRBJ2-4, the V gene TRBV7-2; D might be TRBD2 (6 bases). Germline CDR1 is SGHTA and CDR2 is FQGNSA. The CDR3 is made up of 15 amino acids. V lost 1 base to trimming and J lost 4 bases, with 11 bases between them. The CDR3 here is CASSLEVGGKNIQYF. Written as DNA, the CDR3 is TGTGCCAGCAGCTTAGAAGTGGGAGGTAAAAACATTCAGTACTTC.

The V gene is TRBV15, the J gene TRBJ1-2, with no clear D. This CDR3 has 15 amino acids. Trimming cost V 0 bases and J 4 bases, with 12 bases left between them. CDR1 is LNHNV, CDR2 YYDKDF, per germline (reference sequence). The CDR3, as DNA: TGTGCCACCAGCAGAGATCAACGGGGAGCCTATGGCTACACCTTC. Its translation is CATSRDQRGAYGYTF.

The V and J genes are TRBV11-2 and TRBJ1-5; D gene ambiguous. Trimming stripped 4 bases from V and 3 bases from J, with 7 bases between. The CDR3 is made up of 13 amino acids. Germline V gene lookup returns CDR1 SGHAT and CDR2 FQNNGV. In DNA, the CDR3 is TGTGCCAGCAGCTACAGCTTCAATCAGCCCCAGCATTTT. Its protein product is CASSYSFNQPQHF. The variable domain in full, with the rest retrieved from reference TRBV11-2 and TRBJ1-5, is EAGVAQSPRYKIIEKRQSVAFWCNPISGHATLYWYQQILGQGPKLLIQFQNNGVVDDSQLPKDRFSAERLKGVDSTLKIQPAKLEDSAVYLCASSYSFNQPQHFGDGTRLSIL.

This chain links TRBV6-1 with TRBJ2-3; 14 bases map to TRBD2. The CDR3 extends over 17 amino acids. J gave up 3 bases and V 4 bases, and 6 bases lay outside the gene matches. Germline CDR1 MNHNS, CDR2 SASEGT. CDR3 sequence (DNA): TGTGCCAGCAGTGGACTAGCGGGGGGGCAAGGGACAGATACGCAGTATTTT. Translating gives CASSGLAGGQGTDTQYF.